Following are 15 T cell receptor beta chains from one sample sequenced in a study of T cell responses to AZD1222 COVID-19 vaccine. Clones were sequenced by immunoSEQ multiplex PCR, and TCRdb holds only the in-frame ones, with some missing. Among about 130,000 clones, approximately 91% were seen once, and the ten largest hold about 1%. The material sequenced was peripheral blood, taken 28 days after the second AZD1222 dose. The receptors were sampled from an adult who received the AZD1222 COVID-19 vaccine.

A single count supports this clone. V gene TRBV7-9 combines with J gene TRBJ2-3; D is unclear. CDR1 and CDR2 from the germline V gene are SEHNR and FQNEAQ (reference sequence). The germline V and J ends were trimmed by 0 bases and 6 bases, with 7 bases remaining between them. The length of the CDR3 is 13 residues. CDR3 nucleotides: TGTGCCAGCAGCTTAGCCCCCTCGGATACGCAGTATTTT. Translation: CASSLAPSDTQYF.

V usage is TRBV6-5 and J usage is TRBJ1-2; weak D call: TRBD1 (6 bases). Germline V gene data show CDR1 as MNHEY and CDR2 as SVGAGI. V lost 6 bases and J lost 7, with 18 bases in between. There are 14 residues in the CDR3. The CDR3 region is CASSPGGTTRGYTF. As DNA, the CDR3 is TGTGCCAGCAGCCCCGGCGGGACAACCCGTGGCTACACCTTC.

In its sample, this clone was seen once. The chain has TRBV10-2 and TRBJ1-5, with D perhaps TRBD1 (6 bases). Trimming took 7 bases from V and 6 from J, leaving 13 bases between them. CDR1 and CDR2 from the germline V gene are WSHSY and SAAADI. This CDR3 is built from 13 residues. In DNA, the CDR3 is TGCGCCAGCACACAGGGATATGGTCAGCCCCAGCATTTT. Translation: CASTQGYGQPQHF.

The chain joins TRBV24-1 to TRBJ2-1; D is unclear. This CDR3 is 16 amino acids long. V was clipped by 0 bases and J by 0 bases, with 8 bases between them. CDR1 and CDR2 (germline): KGHDR, SFDVKD. In DNA, the CDR3 is TGTGCCACCAGTGATTTGGCAGTTAGCTCCTACAATGAGCAGTTCTTC. Translation gives CATSDLAVSSYNEQFF.

This sequence joins TRBV27 and TRBJ1-2, with 7 bases lining up with TRBD1. The CDR3 totals 14 residues. The V gene's germline CDR1 is MNHEY and CDR2 SMNVEV (reference sequence). The V and J ends lost 6 bases and 4 bases, in that order; junction bases with no gene match: 8. The CDR3 sequence: CASSLTGRTYGYTF. In nucleotides, the CDR3 is TGTGCCAGCAGCCTGACAGGGAGAACCTATGGCTACACCTTC.

The chain is built from TRBV6-5 and TRBJ1-2, with no clear D. The germline CDR1 and CDR2 sequences are MNHEY and SVGAGI. Trimming shortened V by 2 bases and J by 2 bases, and 6 bases separated the two germline ends. The CDR3 length is 13 residues. The chain's CDR3 is CASSYAGNYGYTF. CDR3 nucleotides: TGTGCCAGCAGTTACGCCGGGAACTATGGCTACACCTTC.

V usage is TRBV6-5 and J usage is TRBJ1-5, with a weak D call TRBD1 (6 bases). The germline V gene has CDR1 MNHEY and CDR2 SVGAGI. Trimming stripped 5 bases from V and 3 bases from J, with 8 bases between. This CDR3 is built from 13 residues. The CDR3 protein is CASSQGLNQPQHF. For the CDR3, the DNA is TGTGCCAGCAGTCAGGGGCTCAATCAGCCCCAGCATTTT.

This chain connects TRBV7-7 to TRBJ2-2; 8 nucleotides line up with TRBD1. J lost 6 bases, V lost 5 bases, and 8 bases had no gene match. The V gene's germline CDR1 is SSHAT and CDR2 FNYEAQ (reference sequence). The CDR3 sequence is 15 residues long. CDR3 region: CASSATGGPPGELFF. The CDR3 DNA reads as TGTGCCAGCAGCGCAACAGGGGGTCCCCCCGGGGAGCTGTTTTTT.

This chain connects TRBV6-5 to TRBJ2-7; D is possibly TRBD1 (5 bases). CDR1 is MNHEY and CDR2 is SVGAGI in the germline V gene. The V gene lost 6 bases and the J gene lost 1 base, with 7 bases spanning the gap. This CDR3 comprises 12 residues. CDR3 sequence (DNA): TGTGCCAGCAGAACAGGTTCCTACGAGCAGTACTTC. This translates into CASRTGSYEQYF.

The chain joins TRBV3-1 (or the pseudogene TRBV3-2) to TRBJ1-2; D gene unclear. V was cut by 1 base and J by 7 bases, with 13 bases left in between. The CDR3 is 14 amino acids. Germline V gene data show CDR1 as LGHDT and CDR2 as YNNKEL (reference sequence). The CDR3 loop is CASSQGGSALGYTF. CDR3 bases: TGTGCCAGCAGCCAAGGCGGATCCGCGCTTGGCTACACCTTC.

The chain is built from TRBV6-1 and TRBJ2-3; D perhaps matches TRBD2 (6 bases). V lost 3 bases, J lost 7 bases, and 11 bases lay in between. This CDR3 region has 13 residues. Looked up from germline, CDR1 is MNHNS and CDR2 is SASEGT. The CDR3 loop reads CASSDWRGNTQYF. The CDR3 nucleotides are TGTGCCAGCAGTGATTGGCGGGGAAATACGCAGTATTTT.

The V gene is TRBV25-1, the J gene TRBJ2-1; D is possibly TRBD1 or TRBD2 (5 bases each). V gave up 1 base and J gave up 13 bases, with 8 bases separating them. The CDR3 runs to 11 residues. Germline V gene data show CDR1 as MGHDK and CDR2 as SYGVNS. The CDR3 sequence is CASSEWGNQFF. The CDR3 DNA follows: TGTGCCAGCAGTGAATGGGGGAACCAGTTCTTC.

The V and J genes are TRBV6-5 and TRBJ2-7; 13 bases fit TRBD2. V was pared by 2 bases and J by 5 bases, with 6 bases of the junction left unmatched. CDR1 MNHEY and CDR2 SVGAGI come from the germline V gene. This CDR3 comprises 16 residues. The CDR3 sequence: CASSYGPGLAGNEQYF. In DNA, the CDR3 is TGTGCCAGCAGTTACGGGCCGGGACTAGCGGGAAACGAGCAGTACTTC.

V gene TRBV7-9 combines with J gene TRBJ1-2, with D possibly TRBD1 on 5 matching bases. The germline CDR1 and CDR2 sequences are SEHNR and FQNEAQ (reference sequence). With 5 bases removed from V and 2 bases from J, the gap between germline ends came to 9 bases. The CDR3 totals 13 residues. Written as DNA, the CDR3 is TGTGCCAGCAGCCCAACAGGAAACTATGGCTACACCTTC. Its translation is CASSPTGNYGYTF.

The chain couples TRBV12-3 or TRBV12-4 to TRBJ1-2; D not resolved. The ends were cut back, 3 bases at V and 3 bases at J, with 5 bases in the middle. The CDR3 extends over 12 amino acids. The CDR3 here is CASSFLDYGYTF. CDR3 sequence (DNA): TGTGCCAGCAGTTTCCTGGACTATGGCTACACCTTC.